The 10 T cell receptor beta chains listed next were all sequenced from one sample in a study of cytomegalovirus exposure and HLA in healthy donors. Primers: 60 Vbeta forward and 13 Jbeta reverse. The method was immunoSEQ multiplex PCR; TCRdb's version includes in-frame clones alone and lacks a portion of them. The sample includes approximately 120,000 clones, approximately 85% seen only once; the top ten take roughly 6.7%. The specimen was PBMCs. All receptors come from a woman in her twenties or thirties in good health and CMV-seropositive.

The chain links TRBV11-1 to TRBJ2-1; no clear D gene. The V end was cut by 3 bases, the J end by 5 bases, with 5 bases between. This CDR3 region has 12 residues. Germline V CDR1 and CDR2: SGHAT, FQDESV (reference sequence). DNA of the CDR3: TGTGCCAGCAGCTTTAGAGACAATGAGCAGTTCTTC. This encodes CASSFRDNEQFF.

Regarding this clone: Relative to the germline gene, one junction end is altered; a read error may explain this. The chain recombines TRBV6-5 with TRBJ2-1, with D maybe TRBD1 (6 bases). This CDR3 region has 15 residues. From germline, CDR1 is MNHEY and CDR2 SVGAGI. The CDR3 coding sequence is TGTGCCAGCAGTAACATCGGACTGAGGGGGAATGAGCGGTTCTTC. Protein: CASSNIGLRGNERFF.

V usage is TRBV9 and J usage is TRBJ2-7; 10 nucleotides align to TRBD2. There are 16 residues in the CDR3. Germline values: CDR1 SGDLS, CDR2 YYNGEE. J was trimmed by 3 bases and V by 0 bases; bases with no gene match: 6. CDR3 region: CASSVGSLAGVYEQYF. CDR3 DNA: TGTGCCAGCAGCGTAGGTAGTCTAGCGGGGGTCTACGAGCAGTACTTC.

The chain links TRBV6-5 to TRBJ2-7; 10 bases map to TRBD1. The germline CDR1 and CDR2 sequences are MNHEY and SVGAGI. Unmatched junction bases numbered 5, after V lost 4 bases and J lost 2 bases. The CDR3 length is 15 residues. The chain's CDR3 is CASSSPGTGAYEQYF. For the CDR3, the DNA is TGTGCCAGCAGTTCACCCGGGACAGGGGCCTACGAGCAGTACTTC.

This chain uses TRBV10-3 with TRBJ2-7; a possible D gene is TRBD1 (6 bases). Germline lookup yields CDR1 ENHRY and CDR2 SYGVKD. CDR3 length: 13 amino acids. V dropped 3 bases and J dropped 6 bases, with 12 bases sitting between them. This CDR3 reads CAISDRGEGEQYF. The CDR3 DNA follows: TGTGCCATCAGTGACAGGGGAGAAGGCGAGCAGTACTTC.

The V gene is TRBV23-1, the J gene TRBJ2-7; TRBD2 might be the D (6 bases). TRBV23-1 is an ORF, with its function uncertain. CDR3 length equals 17 residues. V was clipped by 3 bases and J by 0 bases, with 18 bases between them. CDR3 DNA sequence: TGCGCCAGCAGTCAGTTCCCCCGGGTAGCGGACTCCTACGAGCAGTACTTC. Translated, it gives CASSQFPRVADSYEQYF.

The count of this clone is one. The rearrangement uses TRBV7-8 and TRBJ2-4; 12 positions agree with TRBD2. CDR3 length equals 19 residues. Germline CDR1 and CDR2: SGHVS and FQNEAQ. V trimming: 2 bases; J trimming: 2 bases; junction bases outside the gene matches: 10. The CDR3 sequence is CASSLLQPLAGGSKNIQYF. CDR3 DNA sequence: TGTGCCAGCAGCTTACTCCAACCTCTAGCGGGAGGGTCCAAAAACATTCAGTACTTC. The entire variable domain, with the rest obtained from reference TRBV7-8 and TRBJ2-4, is as follows: GAGVSQSPRYKVAKRGQDVALRCDPISGHVSLFWYQQALGQGPEFLTYFQNEAQLDKSGLPSDRFFAERPEGSVSTLKIQRTQQEDSAVYLCASSLLQPLAGGSKNIQYFGAGTRLSVL.

V usage is TRBV6-5 and J usage is TRBJ2-3, with a weak D call TRBD2 (6 bases). V gave up 8 bases and J gave up 4 bases, with 16 bases separating them. The CDR3 spans 14 residues. Germline assignment: CDR1 MNHEY and CDR2 SVGAGI. CDR3: CASRAAGKPDTQYF. The DNA of the CDR3 is TGTGCCAGCCGCGCGGCGGGGAAGCCAGATACGCAGTATTTT.

The chain links TRBV30 to TRBJ2-5, with 14 bases fitting TRBD2. Germline-derived CDR1 and CDR2 are GTSNPN and SVGIG (reference sequence). Unmatched junction bases numbered 5, after V lost 3 bases and J lost 5 bases. The CDR3 sequence is 15 residues long. The CDR3 bases are TGTGCCTGGAGAGGACTAGCGGGGGGCCGGGAGACCCAGTACTTC. It translates to CAWRGLAGGRETQYF.

The gene calls are TRBV6-4 and TRBJ2-1; TRBD2 matches 8 bases. CDR3 length: 16 residues. CDR1 MRHNA and CDR2 SNTAGT come from the germline V gene. Trimming cost V 4 bases and J 4 bases; bases outside gene matches: 9. In DNA, the CDR3 is TGTGCCAGCAGTGGTCGGAGCGGGAGTAGGTACAATGAGCAGTTCTTC. Translated: CASSGRSGSRYNEQFF.